The clone carrying this TCR beta chain appeared a single time. The antigen remains unidentified. Germline-derived CDR1 and CDR2 are LNHDA and SQIVND (reference sequence). V dropped 4 bases and J dropped 0 bases, with 13 bases sitting between them. The CDR3 is made up of 16 amino acids. The sample originates from a study of vaccination and CD4 T cells after COVID-19. Study at large: Overlapping spike peptides of SARS-CoV-2, HCoV-NL63, HCoV-OC43 and HCoV-229E were used, and cells were stimulated with them.

Treatment specified: roughly nine-day PBMC culture with coronavirus spike peptide pools or control peptides (ViraFEST assay). Researchers used the Oncomine TCR Beta short-read assay to sequence DNA from cultured CD4+ T cells. Cultured CD4+ T cells yielded the extracted genomic DNA. One entry per CDR3 protein results from TCRdb running MiXCR on the PCR reads. Of roughly 10,000 distinct CDR3 sequences listed, 42% were seen once; the top ten hold about 35%. The sequence was obtained from a human donor who had recovered from COVID-19. This chain joins TRBV19 and TRBJ2-1; D is perhaps TRBD1 (6 bases). Material for sequencing was CD4+ T cells from blood, cultured in vitro. CDR3 protein: CASSTLGASSYNEQFF. The CDR3 nucleotides read TGTGCCAGTAGTACCCTGGGGGCCAGCTCCTACAATGAGCAGTTCTTC. Full variable domain (missing parts from reference TRBV19 and TRBJ2-1): DGGITQSPKYLFRKEGQNVTLSCEQNLNHDAMYWYRQDPGQGLRLIYYSQIVNDFQKGDIAEGYSVSREKKESFPLTVTSAQKNPTAFYLCASSTLGASSYNEQFFGPGTRLTVL.